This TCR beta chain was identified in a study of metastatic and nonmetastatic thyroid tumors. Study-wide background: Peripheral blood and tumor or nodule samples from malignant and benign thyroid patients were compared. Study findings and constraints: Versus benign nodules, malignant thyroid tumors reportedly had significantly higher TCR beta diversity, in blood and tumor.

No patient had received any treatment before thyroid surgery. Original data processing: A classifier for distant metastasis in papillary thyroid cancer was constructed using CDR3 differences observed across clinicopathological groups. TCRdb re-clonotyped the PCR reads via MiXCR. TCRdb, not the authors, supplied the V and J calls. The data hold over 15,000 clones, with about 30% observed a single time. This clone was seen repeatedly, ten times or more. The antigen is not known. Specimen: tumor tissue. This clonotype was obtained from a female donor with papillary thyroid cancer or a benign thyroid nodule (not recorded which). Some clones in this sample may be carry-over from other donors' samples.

CDR3 in amino acids: CASSAHEVDQPQHF. The CDR3 bases are TGTGCCAGTAGTGCCCACGAGGTAGATCAGCCCCAGCATTTT. The chain carries TRBV19 and TRBJ1-5; D gene uncertain. This CDR3 has 14 residues. Germline assignment: CDR1 LNHDA and CDR2 SQIVND (reference sequence). V lost 5 bases to trimming and J lost 5 bases, with 13 bases between them.